This T cell receptor beta chain originates from a study of control samples from healthy donors and cancer patients. The CDR3 has 12 amino acids. V was cut by 5 bases and J by 4 bases, with 8 bases left in between. CDR1 is LGHDT, CDR2 YNNKEL, per germline (reference sequence). Assay: immunoSEQ multiplex PCR; the TCRdb copy retains only in-frame clones and omits some. This table has about 130,000 clones, 85% to 95% appearing once. The rearrangement uses TRBV3-1 (or the pseudogene TRBV3-2) and TRBJ2-5; no definite D call. The sample taken for sequencing was PBMCs. This TCR was sampled from a man aged 45-65 years with head and neck cancer. In DNA, the CDR3 is TGTGCCAGCAGCATACCCCCAGAGACCCAGTACTTC. It is translated as CASSIPPETQYF.